The next 21 T cell receptor beta chains were all read from a single sample in a study of cytomegalovirus exposure and HLA in healthy donors. PCR was performed using 60 Vbeta and 13 Jbeta primers. Clones were read by immunoSEQ multiplex PCR, and TCRdb kept only the in-frame ones, dropping some. The sample consists of roughly 200,000 clones, roughly 72% of them appearing once. Sequencing was done on a sample of PBMCs. These receptors were collected from a man under 40 in good health and CMV-seronegative.

The chain recombines TRBV7-9 with TRBJ2-1, with D uncertain. CDR1 SEHNR and CDR2 FQNEAQ come from the germline V gene (reference sequence). Trimming cost V 4 bases and J 7 bases, with 11 bases left between them. The CDR3 loop spans 13 amino acids. CDR3 protein: CASSSTPRNEQFF. In DNA form, the CDR3 reads TGTGCCAGCAGCTCCACCCCACGGAATGAGCAGTTCTTC.

This chain links TRBV19 with TRBJ2-7; 10 bases match TRBD1. Germline V gene sequence: CDR1 LNHDA, CDR2 SQIVND (reference sequence). This CDR3 spans 14 amino acids. J lost 6 bases, V lost 7 bases, and 9 bases had no gene match. The CDR3 DNA sequence: TGTGCCAGTACTCAGACAGGGGGCGTTTCCGAGCAGTACTTC. This encodes CASTQTGGVSEQYF.

The CDR3 coding sequence is TGTGCCAGCAGCCAAGACGCGGCCAGAGGGAGAAATGAGCAGTTCTTC. Translation gives CASSQDAARGRNEQFF. J is TRBJ2-1 and V is TRBV4-2; possible D gene TRBD2, 5 bases. This CDR3 comprises 16 residues. Trimming shortened V by 0 bases and J by 7 bases, and 16 bases separated the two germline ends. Per the germline V gene, CDR1 is LGHNA and CDR2 is YNFKEQ.

The CDR3 region is CASSRTGTGTNNEKLFF. The CDR3 nucleotides are TGTGCCAGTAGTCGTACCGGGACAGGGACAAATAATGAAAAACTGTTTTTT. The rearrangement links TRBV19 to TRBJ1-4; TRBD1 aligns across 9 bases. CDR1 LNHDA and CDR2 SQIVND come from the germline V gene (reference sequence). This CDR3 region has 17 residues. J gave up 4 bases and V 5 bases, and 11 bases lay outside the gene matches.

The rearrangement uses TRBV7-2 and TRBJ1-1, with no clear D. CDR3 size: 14 residues. Deletions cut 1 base from V and 0 bases from J, with 6 bases between. The germline V gene has CDR1 SGHTA and CDR2 FQGNSA. CDR3 DNA sequence: TGTGCCAGCAGCTTAGGGCAGGTGAACACTGAAGCTTTCTTT. Amino acids: CASSLGQVNTEAFF.

The chain couples TRBV5-1 to TRBJ2-5; a possible D gene is TRBD2 (5 bases). V was clipped by 4 bases and J by 4 bases, with 17 bases between them. Per the germline V gene, CDR1 is SGHRS and CDR2 is YFSETQ. CDR3 length equals 15 residues. CDR3 sequence (DNA): TGCGCCAGCAGCCCGGAGGCCTCACGGGGAGAGACCCAGTACTTC. Residues: CASSPEASRGETQYF.

J is TRBJ1-1 and V is TRBV28; tentatively, D is TRBD1 (6 bases). V lost 7 bases and J 2 bases, leaving 14 bases between the germline ends. The CDR3 runs to 14 residues. Per germline, CDR1 MDHEN and CDR2 SYDVKM. In DNA, the CDR3 is TGTGCCAGCATGACCACAGGGATCAACACTGAAGCTTTCTTT. Its translation: CASMTTGINTEAFF.

V usage is TRBV9 and J usage is TRBJ1-2; TRBD1 matches at 7 bases. The trim removed 1 base at V and 5 bases at J, leaving 2 bases unmatched. The germline gives CDR1 SGDLS, CDR2 YYNGEE. This CDR3 has 13 residues. CDR3 amino acids: CASSVSGGYGYTF. CDR3 in DNA: TGTGCCAGCAGCGTATCAGGGGGTTATGGCTACACCTTC.

The chain has TRBV10-3 and TRBJ2-7; D remains unclear. CDR1 ENHRY and CDR2 SYGVKD come from the germline V gene. This CDR3 is 14 amino acids long. Trimming left V 4 bases short and J 0 bases short, with 10 bases between. The CDR3 DNA sequence: TGTGCCATCAGTGCCTCCATTAGCTCCTACGAGCAGTACTTC. Translating it yields CAISASISSYEQYF.

The chain carries TRBV21-1 and TRBJ2-7; the table names TRBD2, a call not compared with the DNA. TRBV21-1 constitutes a pseudogene. The CDR3 is 16 residues long. This CDR3 is CASSPNQREGLYEQYF. Here the CDR3 DNA reads TGTGCCAGCAGCCCGAACCAGCGGGAGGGCCTGTACGAGCAGTACTTC.

This sequence joins TRBV7-6 and TRBJ2-3; possibly TRBD2 for D (6 bases). This CDR3 has 17 amino acids. CDR1 is SGHVS, CDR2 FNYEAQ, per germline. V lost 5 bases, J lost 1 base, and 19 bases lay in between. CDR3 DNA sequence: TGTGCCAGCAGCACTCTCCGCAGGACTACCCGCACAGATACGCAGTATTTT. This gives the protein CASSTLRRTTRTDTQYF. Drawing the rest from reference TRBV7-6 and TRBJ2-3, the complete variable domain is GAGVSQSPRYKVTKRGQDVALRCDPISGHVSLYWYRQALGQGPEFLTYFNYEAQQDKSGLPNDRFSAERPEGSISTLTIQRTEQRDSAMYRCASSTLRRTTRTDTQYFGPGTRLTVL.

This sequence joins TRBV29-1 and TRBJ1-1; D is perhaps TRBD1 (5 bases). The CDR3 contains 13 residues. Germline lookup yields CDR1 SQVTM and CDR2 ANQGSEA. The V and J ends lost 6 bases and 3 bases respectively, with 14 bases between them. CDR3 sequence (DNA): TGCAGCGTGCACAGGACGGCGGACACTGAAGCTTTCTTT. It is translated as CSVHRTADTEAFF. Full variable domain (missing parts from reference TRBV29-1 and TRBJ1-1): SAVISQKPSRDICQRGTSLTIQCQVDSQVTMMFWYRQQPGQSLTLIATANQGSEATYESGFVIDKFPISRPNLTFSTLTVSNMSPEDSSIYLCSVHRTADTEAFFGQGTRLTVV.

J is TRBJ2-7 and V is TRBV20-1; the D is unclear. The CDR3 contains 11 residues. Germline V gene sequence: CDR1 DFQATT, CDR2 SNEGSKA (reference sequence). The V gene lost 7 bases and the J gene lost 5 bases, with 12 bases spanning the gap. The CDR3 loop reads CSGGWSHEQYF. CDR3 coding DNA: TGCAGTGGCGGTTGGTCCCACGAGCAGTACTTC.

The chain employs TRBV11-2 and TRBJ1-4; D is perhaps TRBD1 (5 bases). The V gene lost 3 bases and the J gene lost 10 bases, with 9 bases spanning the gap. There are 12 residues in the CDR3. The V gene's germline CDR1 is SGHAT and CDR2 FQNNGV. CDR3 DNA: TGTGCCAGCAGCTTTGGTGACAGAAAACTGTTTTTT. It codes for CASSFGDRKLFF.

This clone has a handful of counts. The V call is TRBV6-1, the J call TRBJ1-5; 8 positions match TRBD1. CDR3 length: 14 residues. Germline-derived CDR1 and CDR2 are MNHNS and SASEGT. Trimming removed 7 bases from V and 3 bases from J; junction bases left unmatched: 5. DNA of the CDR3: TGTGCCAGCAATAACAGGGGGAACAATCAGCCCCAGCATTTT. Translating gives CASNNRGNNQPQHF.

The rearrangement links TRBV7-3 to TRBJ2-7; D might be TRBD1 (6 bases). CDR3 length equals 14 residues. Trimming cost V 1 base and J 6 bases, with 13 bases left between them. In germline, CDR1 is SGHTA, CDR2 FQGTGA. The CDR3 here is CASSLNPGRGEQYF. DNA of the CDR3: TGTGCCAGCAGCTTAAACCCGGGCAGGGGCGAGCAGTACTTC.

The V and J genes are TRBV19 and TRBJ2-2, with 8 bases identical to TRBD2. The germline V gene has CDR1 LNHDA and CDR2 SQIVND (reference sequence). This CDR3 is 16 amino acids long. The V segment lost 9 bases and the J segment 6 bases; nucleotides outside the gene matches: 15. This CDR3 reads CASQGPSGRGAGELFF. The CDR3 DNA is TGTGCCAGCCAAGGTCCGAGCGGGAGAGGTGCCGGGGAGCTGTTTTTT.

This chain uses TRBV5-4 with TRBJ2-5; D is uncertain. The tail of the sequence fits TRBJ2-7 better, so the J call may be wrong. CDR1 and CDR2 (germline): SGHNT, YYREEE (reference sequence). The CDR3 covers 11 residues. CDR3: CASRRDYEQYF. The CDR3 DNA reads TGTGCCAGCAGACGAGACTACGAGCAGTACTTC.

This chain connects TRBV27 to TRBJ2-7, with unresolved D. The length of the CDR3 is 12 residues. The ends were cut back, 5 bases at V and 8 bases at J, with 13 bases in the middle. Germline V gives CDR1 MNHEY, CDR2 SMNVEV (reference sequence). CDR3: CASSRSMGKQYF. CDR3 in DNA: TGTGCCAGCAGTCGATCAATGGGCAAGCAGTACTTC.

This clone is a singleton in its sample. The chain recombines TRBV4-1 with TRBJ2-2; 9 nucleotides align to TRBD1. CDR1 and CDR2 from the germline V gene are MGHRA and YSYEKL. The CDR3 runs to 18 residues. V dropped 0 bases and J dropped 5; count of bases not matched to a gene: 10. CDR3 bases: TGCGCCAGCAGCCAAGAATCTTATCGGGACAGGGCTACCGGGGAGCTGTTTTTT. Its translation: CASSQESYRDRATGELFF.

The chain carries TRBV5-4 and TRBJ1-1; weak D call: TRBD1 (5 bases). Germline V gives CDR1 SGHNT, CDR2 YYREEE (reference sequence). The CDR3 has 13 residues. V lost 0 bases to trimming and J lost 3 bases, with 6 bases between them. The CDR3 coding sequence is TGTGCCAGCAGCTTGGACAGGCACACTGAAGCTTTCTTT. Protein: CASSLDRHTEAFF.